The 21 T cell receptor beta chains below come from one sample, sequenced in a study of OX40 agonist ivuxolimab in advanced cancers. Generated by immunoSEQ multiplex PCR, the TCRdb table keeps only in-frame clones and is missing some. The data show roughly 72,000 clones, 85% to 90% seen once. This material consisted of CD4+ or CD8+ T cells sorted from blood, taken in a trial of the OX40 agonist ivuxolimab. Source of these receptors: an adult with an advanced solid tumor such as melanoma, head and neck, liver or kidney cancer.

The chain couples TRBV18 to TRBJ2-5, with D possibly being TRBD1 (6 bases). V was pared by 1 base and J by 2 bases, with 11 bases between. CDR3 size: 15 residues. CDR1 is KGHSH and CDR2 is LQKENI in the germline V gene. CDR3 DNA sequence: TGTGCCAGCTCACCACAGTGGGGGCGGCAAGAGACCCAGTACTTC. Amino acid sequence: CASSPQWGRQETQYF.

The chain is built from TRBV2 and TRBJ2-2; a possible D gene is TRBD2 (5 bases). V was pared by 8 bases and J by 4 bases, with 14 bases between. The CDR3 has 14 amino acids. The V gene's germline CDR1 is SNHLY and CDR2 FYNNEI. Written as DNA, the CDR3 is TGTGCCAGCGGACTGGAGATTCGCACCGGGGAGCTGTTTTTT. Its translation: CASGLEIRTGELFF.

The CDR3 loop reads CASSQQGISTDTQYF. The CDR3 nucleotides are TGTGCCAGCAGTCAACAGGGGATTAGCACAGATACGCAGTATTTT. The J gene is TRBJ2-3, the V gene TRBV7-2, with 7 bases aligning to TRBD1. From germline, CDR1 is SGHTA and CDR2 FQGNSA. This CDR3 region has 15 residues. V lost 6 bases to trimming and J lost 0 bases; unmatched junction nucleotides: 6.

Written as DNA, the CDR3 is TGTGCCATCAGTGAGTCAGAATCTGGGGGCGAAAAACTGTTTTTT. Its protein is CAISESESGGEKLFF. The chain carries TRBV10-3 and TRBJ1-4, with TRBD1 as a possible D gene (6 bases). With 0 bases removed from V and 8 bases from J, the gap between germline ends came to 13 bases. The CDR3 sequence is 15 residues long. The germline V gene has CDR1 ENHRY and CDR2 SYGVKD.

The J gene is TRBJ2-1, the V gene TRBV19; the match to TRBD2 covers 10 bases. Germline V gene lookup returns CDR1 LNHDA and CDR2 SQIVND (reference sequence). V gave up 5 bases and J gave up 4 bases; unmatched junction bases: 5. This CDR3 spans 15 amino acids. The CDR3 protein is CASSASGSTYNEQFF. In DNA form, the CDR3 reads TGTGCCAGTAGTGCTAGCGGGAGCACTTACAATGAGCAGTTCTTC.

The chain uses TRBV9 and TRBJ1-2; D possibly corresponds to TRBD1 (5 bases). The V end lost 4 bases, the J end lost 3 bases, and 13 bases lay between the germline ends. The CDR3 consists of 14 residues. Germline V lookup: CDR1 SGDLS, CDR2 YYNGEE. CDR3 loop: CASSLQVTDYGYTF. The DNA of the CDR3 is TGTGCCAGCAGCCTACAGGTCACGGACTATGGCTACACCTTC.

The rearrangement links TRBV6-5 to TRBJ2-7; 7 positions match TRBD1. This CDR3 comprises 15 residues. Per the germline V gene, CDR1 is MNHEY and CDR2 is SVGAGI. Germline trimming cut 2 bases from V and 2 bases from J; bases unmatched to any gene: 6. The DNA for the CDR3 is TGTGCCAGCAGTTACGAGGGACAGCCTCCCTACGAGCAGTACTTC. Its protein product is CASSYEGQPPYEQYF.

The CDR3 DNA follows: TGTGCCAGCAGTTCCCCTGGACAGCTCTCTGGAAACACCATATATTTT. It is translated as CASSSPGQLSGNTIYF. The V call is TRBV28, the J call TRBJ1-3; possibly TRBD1 for D (6 bases). The CDR3 spans 16 residues. Trimming left V 4 bases short and J 0 bases short, with 13 bases between. CDR1 MDHEN and CDR2 SYDVKM come from the germline V gene.

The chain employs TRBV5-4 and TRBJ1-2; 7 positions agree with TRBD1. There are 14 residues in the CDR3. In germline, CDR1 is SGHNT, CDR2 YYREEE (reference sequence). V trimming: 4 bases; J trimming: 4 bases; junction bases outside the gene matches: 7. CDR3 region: CASSGRDSPYGYTF. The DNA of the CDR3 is TGTGCCAGCAGCGGGCGGGACAGCCCCTATGGCTACACCTTC.

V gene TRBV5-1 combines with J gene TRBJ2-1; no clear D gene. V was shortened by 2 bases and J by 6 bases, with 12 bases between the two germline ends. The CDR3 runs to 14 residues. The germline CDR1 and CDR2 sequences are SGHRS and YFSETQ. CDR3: CASSFGSTLNEQFF. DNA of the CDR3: TGCGCCAGCAGCTTCGGTAGTACGCTCAATGAGCAGTTCTTC.

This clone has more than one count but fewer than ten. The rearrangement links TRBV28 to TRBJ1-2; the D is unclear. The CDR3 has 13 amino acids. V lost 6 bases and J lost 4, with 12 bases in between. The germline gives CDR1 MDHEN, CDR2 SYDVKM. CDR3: CASRPRVAYGYTF. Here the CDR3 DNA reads TGTGCCAGCAGGCCCCGGGTTGCCTATGGCTACACCTTC.

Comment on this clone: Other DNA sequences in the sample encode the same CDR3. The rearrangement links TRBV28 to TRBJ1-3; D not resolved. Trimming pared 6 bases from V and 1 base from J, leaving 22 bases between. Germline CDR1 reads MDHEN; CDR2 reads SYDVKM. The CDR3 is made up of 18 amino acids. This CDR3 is CASSPTSTFTSSGNTIYF. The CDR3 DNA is TGTGCCAGCAGCCCGACATCTACCTTCACCTCTTCTGGAAACACCATATATTTT.

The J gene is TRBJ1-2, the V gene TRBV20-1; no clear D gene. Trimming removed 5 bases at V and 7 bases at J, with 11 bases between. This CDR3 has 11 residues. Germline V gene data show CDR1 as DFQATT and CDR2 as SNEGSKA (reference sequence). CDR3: CSAYYSRGYTF. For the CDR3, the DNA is TGCAGTGCTTATTACAGCCGTGGCTACACCTTC.

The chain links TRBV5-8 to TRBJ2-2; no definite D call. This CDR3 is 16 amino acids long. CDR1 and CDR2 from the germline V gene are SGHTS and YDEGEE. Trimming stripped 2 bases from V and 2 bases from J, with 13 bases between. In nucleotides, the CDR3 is TGTGCCAGCAGCTTTGTCACAGTACTTAACACCGGGGAGCTGTTTTTT. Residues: CASSFVTVLNTGELFF.

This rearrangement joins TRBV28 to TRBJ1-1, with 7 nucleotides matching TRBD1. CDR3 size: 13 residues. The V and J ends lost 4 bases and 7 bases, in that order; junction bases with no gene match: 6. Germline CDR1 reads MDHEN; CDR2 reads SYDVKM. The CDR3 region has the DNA TGTGCCAGCAGTTCGGGACAGTTGGGTGAAGCTTTCTTT. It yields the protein CASSSGQLGEAFF.

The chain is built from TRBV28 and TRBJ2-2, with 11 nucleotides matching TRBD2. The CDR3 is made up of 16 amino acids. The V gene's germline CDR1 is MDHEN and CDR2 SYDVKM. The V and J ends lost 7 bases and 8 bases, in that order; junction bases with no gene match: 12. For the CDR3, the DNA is TGTGCCAGCAAAAAACCGGGACTAGCGGTTCATGGGGAGCTGTTTTTT. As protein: CASKKPGLAVHGELFF.

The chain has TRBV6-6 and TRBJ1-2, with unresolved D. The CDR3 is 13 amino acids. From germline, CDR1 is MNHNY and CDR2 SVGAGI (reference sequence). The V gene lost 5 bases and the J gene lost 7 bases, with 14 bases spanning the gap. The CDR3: CASSDRAKGGYTF. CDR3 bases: TGTGCCAGCAGTGACCGGGCGAAAGGTGGCTACACCTTC.

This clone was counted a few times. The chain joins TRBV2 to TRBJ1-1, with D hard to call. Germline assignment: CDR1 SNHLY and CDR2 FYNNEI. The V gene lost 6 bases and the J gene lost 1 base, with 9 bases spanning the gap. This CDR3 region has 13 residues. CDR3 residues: CASRIARNTEAFF. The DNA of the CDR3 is TGTGCCAGCAGGATCGCCAGGAACACTGAAGCTTTCTTT.

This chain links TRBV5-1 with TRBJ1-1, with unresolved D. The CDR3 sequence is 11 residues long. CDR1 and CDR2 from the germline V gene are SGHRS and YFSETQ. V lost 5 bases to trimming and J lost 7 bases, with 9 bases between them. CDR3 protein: CASRSLGEAFF. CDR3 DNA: TGCGCCAGCAGGTCTTTGGGTGAAGCTTTCTTT. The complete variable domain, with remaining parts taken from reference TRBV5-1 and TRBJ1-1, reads KAGVTQTPRYLIKTRGQQVTLSCSPISGHRSVSWYQQTPGQGLQFLFEYFSETQRNKGNFPGRFSGRQFSNSRSEMNVSTLELGDSALYLCASRSLGEAFFGQGTRLTVV.

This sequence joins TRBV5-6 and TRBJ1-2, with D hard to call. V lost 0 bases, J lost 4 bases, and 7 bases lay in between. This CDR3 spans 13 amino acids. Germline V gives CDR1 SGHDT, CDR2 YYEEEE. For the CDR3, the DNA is TGTGCCAGCAGCTTGGGGGGTTTCTATGGCTACACCTTC. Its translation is CASSLGGFYGYTF.

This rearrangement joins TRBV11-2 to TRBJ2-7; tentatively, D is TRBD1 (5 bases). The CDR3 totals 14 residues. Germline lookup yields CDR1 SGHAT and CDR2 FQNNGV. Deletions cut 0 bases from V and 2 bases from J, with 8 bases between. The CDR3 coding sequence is TGTGCCAGCAGCTTAGAATTAGGGGCCTACGAGCAGTACTTC. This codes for CASSLELGAYEQYF.